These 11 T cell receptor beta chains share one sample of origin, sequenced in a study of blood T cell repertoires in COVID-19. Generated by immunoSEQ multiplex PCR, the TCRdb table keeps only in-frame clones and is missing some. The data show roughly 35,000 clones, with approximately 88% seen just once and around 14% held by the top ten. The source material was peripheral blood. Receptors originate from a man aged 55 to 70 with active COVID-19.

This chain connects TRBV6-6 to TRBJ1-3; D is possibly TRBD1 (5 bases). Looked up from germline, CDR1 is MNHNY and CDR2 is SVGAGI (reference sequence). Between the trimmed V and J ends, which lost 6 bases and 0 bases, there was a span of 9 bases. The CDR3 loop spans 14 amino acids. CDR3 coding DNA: TGTGCCAGCAGCCCCGACAGCTCTGGAAACACCATATATTTT. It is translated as CASSPDSSGNTIYF.

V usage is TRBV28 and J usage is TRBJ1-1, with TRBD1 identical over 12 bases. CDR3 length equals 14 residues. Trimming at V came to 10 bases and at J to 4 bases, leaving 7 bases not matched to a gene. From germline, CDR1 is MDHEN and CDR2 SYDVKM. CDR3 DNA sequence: TGTGCCACCGACCGGGACAGGGGGCCCACTGAAGCTTTCTTT. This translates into CATDRDRGPTEAFF.

The CDR3 loop is CASSPQGAGNPEAFF. The CDR3, as DNA: TGTGCCAGCAGTCCACAGGGGGCTGGAAACCCTGAAGCTTTCTTT. The chain is built from TRBV25-1 and TRBJ1-1, with 9 bases identical to TRBD1. The CDR3 totals 15 residues. V dropped 5 bases and J dropped 6; count of bases not matched to a gene: 10. Germline-derived CDR1 and CDR2 are MGHDK and SYGVNS.

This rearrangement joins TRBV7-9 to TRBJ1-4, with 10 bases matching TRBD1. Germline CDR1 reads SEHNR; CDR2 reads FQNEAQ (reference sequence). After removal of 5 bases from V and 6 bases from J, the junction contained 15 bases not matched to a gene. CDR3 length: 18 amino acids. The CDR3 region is CASSPLPGTGVGDEKLFF. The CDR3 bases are TGTGCCAGCAGCCCCTTACCCGGGACAGGGGTTGGGGATGAAAAACTGTTTTTT.

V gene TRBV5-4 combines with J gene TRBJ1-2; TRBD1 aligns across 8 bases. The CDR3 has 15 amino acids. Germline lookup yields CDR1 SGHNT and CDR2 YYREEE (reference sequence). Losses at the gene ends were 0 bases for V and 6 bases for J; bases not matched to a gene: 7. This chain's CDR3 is CASSLGTGREDGYTF. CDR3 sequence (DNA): TGTGCCAGCAGCTTGGGGACAGGGAGAGAAGATGGCTACACCTTC. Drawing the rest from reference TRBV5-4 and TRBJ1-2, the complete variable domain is ETGVTQSPTHLIKTRGQQVTLRCSSQSGHNTVSWYQQALGQGPQFIFQYYREEENGRGNFPPRFSGLQFPNYSSELNVNALELDDSALYLCASSLGTGREDGYTFGSGTRLTVV.

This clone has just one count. The CDR3 sequence is CASSPLLGQGGSEQFF. As DNA, the CDR3 is TGTGCCAGCTCCCCCCTTTTGGGACAGGGGGGGTCTGAGCAGTTCTTC. V usage is TRBV18 and J usage is TRBJ2-1; 11 bases map to TRBD1. Germline CDR1 and CDR2: KGHSH and LQKENI. CDR3 length: 16 residues. Trimming took 6 bases from V and 9 from J; bases not matched to a gene: 13.

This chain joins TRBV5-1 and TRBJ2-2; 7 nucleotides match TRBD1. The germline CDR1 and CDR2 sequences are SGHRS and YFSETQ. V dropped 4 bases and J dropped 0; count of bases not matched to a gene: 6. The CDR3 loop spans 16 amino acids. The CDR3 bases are TGCGCCAGCAGCCTCAGGACAGGATCGAACACCGGGGAGCTGTTTTTT. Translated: CASSLRTGSNTGELFF.

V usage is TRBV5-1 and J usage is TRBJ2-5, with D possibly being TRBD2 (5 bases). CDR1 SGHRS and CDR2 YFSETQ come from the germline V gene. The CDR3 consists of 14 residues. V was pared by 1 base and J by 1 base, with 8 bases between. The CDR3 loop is CASSLRLSQETQYF. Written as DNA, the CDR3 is TGCGCCAGCAGCTTGAGACTATCCCAAGAGACCCAGTACTTC.

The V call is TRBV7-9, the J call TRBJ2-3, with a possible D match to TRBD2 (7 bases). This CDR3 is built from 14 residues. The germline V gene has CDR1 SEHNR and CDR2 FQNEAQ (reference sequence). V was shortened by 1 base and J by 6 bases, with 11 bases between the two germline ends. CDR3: CASSLGGGEDTQYF. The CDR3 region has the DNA TGTGCCAGCAGCTTAGGCGGGGGCGAGGATACGCAGTATTTT.

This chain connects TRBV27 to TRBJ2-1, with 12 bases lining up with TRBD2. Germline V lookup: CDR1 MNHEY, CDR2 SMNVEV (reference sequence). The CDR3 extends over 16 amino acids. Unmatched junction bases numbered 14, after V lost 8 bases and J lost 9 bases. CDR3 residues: CASGPLAGGPDGEQFF. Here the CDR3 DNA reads TGTGCCAGCGGGCCCCTAGCGGGGGGGCCGGATGGTGAGCAGTTCTTC.

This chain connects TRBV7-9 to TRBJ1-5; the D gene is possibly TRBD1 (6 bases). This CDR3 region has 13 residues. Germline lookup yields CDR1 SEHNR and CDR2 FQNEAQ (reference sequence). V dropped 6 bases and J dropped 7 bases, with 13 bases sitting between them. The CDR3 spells CASSHREGQPQHF. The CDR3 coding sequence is TGTGCCAGCAGTCACAGGGAGGGACAGCCCCAGCATTTT.